This TCR beta chain was observed in a study of shared clonotypes between healthy human individuals. Remarks on this clone: Its target is not known.

The genomic DNA of each subset was split evenly across several immunoSEQ plates. As processed by the authors: Filtering differed because ImmunoSEQ produced junction-only sequences that carried no quality scores. Profiling relied on immunoSEQ multiplex PCR, and the TCRdb table lists in-frame clones only, not all of them. From that table come the V and J calls and clone size; the DNA was used to work out D and trimming. Counted here are roughly 1 million clones, approximately 70% occurring once; the ten biggest clones make up about 1.5%. Germline V gene sequence: CDR1 SGHDN, CDR2 FVKESK. Trimming removed 4 bases from V and 9 bases from J; junction bases left unmatched: 4. The CDR3 is made up of 13 amino acids. The study's findings and limits: The genetic and exposure-history diversity represented was limited by few donors.

This sequence originates from a man aged 18 to 30 in good health. This rearrangement joins TRBV14 to TRBJ2-1, with 9 nucleotides matching TRBD1. Source material: memory CD4+ T cells sorted from blood. Specified subset: CD45RA-negative fraction. As DNA, the CDR3 is TGTGCCAGCAGCCCAACAGGGGGCGGTGAGCAGTTCTTC. Amino acid sequence: CASSPTGGGEQFF.